This is a list of T cell receptor beta chains from one sample in a study of identifying expanded T cells in peripheral blood. TCRdb keeps only in-frame clones here, not all; method: immunoSEQ multiplex PCR. The repertoire holds 100,000 to 150,000 clones, with approximately 86% as singletons. The sample taken for sequencing was blood. The receptors shown here come from a person between 18 and 69 years old in good health. CDR3s include the opening cysteine and the closing phenylalanine or tryptophan. The D gene is left open where the match is weak. Clone sizes are given selectively: once, few, many, or a class where the clone is expanded.

v_call,j_call,clone_size,cdr3_length,d_call,cdr3_nt,cdr3_aa
TRBV5-1,TRBJ2-7,NA,16,TRBD2,TGCGCCAGCAGCTCGAGACTAGCGGGAGAATTATCCGAGCAGTACTTC,CASSSRLAGELSEQYF
TRBV7-2,TRBJ2-7,NA,12,NA,TGTGCCAGCAGCCGACAGGCGGGGGAGCAGTACTTC,CASSRQAGEQYF
TRBV15,TRBJ2-1,few,13,NA,TGTGCCACCAGCAGAGGACAGAACAATGAGCAGTTCTTC,CATSRGQNNEQFF
TRBV5-4,TRBJ2-4,NA,14,TRBD2,TGTGCCAGCAGCTTTGGGACTAGCGGAAACATTCAGTACTTC,CASSFGTSGNIQYF
TRBV28,TRBJ2-7,NA,11,NA,TGTGCCAGCGTCAGGGGCCACGAGCAGTACTTC,CASVRGHEQYF
TRBV27,TRBJ2-7,NA,14,NA,TGTGCCAGCAGTTTACGAGGGGGAATTCACGAGCAGTACTTC,CASSLRGGIHEQYF
TRBV9,TRBJ2-7,few,15,TRBD1,TGTGCCAGCAGCCTCCGGGACAGGTATAGGGACGAGCAGTACTTC,CASSLRDRYRDEQYF
TRBV2,TRBJ1-3,once,11,NA,TGTGCCAGCAGTGATGTAAACACCATATATTTT,CASSDVNTIYF
TRBV11-2,TRBJ2-1,NA,14,TRBD1,TGTGCCAGCAGCTTAGCCCAGGGGGCAGATGAGCAGTTCTTC,CASSLAQGADEQFF
TRBV6-5,TRBJ1-6,NA,13,TRBD1,TGTGCCAGCAGCCCCGGGACAGGTTCACCCCTCCACTTT,CASSPGTGSPLHF
TRBV6-1,TRBJ2-5,NA,16,TRBD2,TGTGCCAGCAGTGCCGGGACTAGCGGGATGAAGGAGACCCAGTACTTC,CASSAGTSGMKETQYF
TRBV28,TRBJ1-2,few,15,NA,TGTGCCAGCAGTCCCCAGCCCGGTCGGGGAGATGGCTACACCTTC,CASSPQPGRGDGYTF
TRBV4-2,TRBJ1-2,NA,14,TRBD1,TGTGCCAGCAGCCAAGACCCAGGGGGAGGCGGCTACACCTTC,CASSQDPGGGGYTF
TRBV2,TRBJ1-1,NA,17,TRBD1,TGTGCCAGCAGTAGCGACAGGGGCGGAATAATGAACACTGAAGCTTTCTTT,CASSSDRGGIMNTEAFF
TRBV28,TRBJ2-5,NA,13,NA,TGTGCCAGCAGCCGCCCCCCCCTAGAGACCCAGTACTTC,CASSRPPLETQYF
TRBV28,TRBJ2-1,NA,15,NA,TGTGCCAGCAGACTGGACAGGAGGGGGGACAATGAGCAGTTCTTC,CASRLDRRGDNEQFF